The TCR beta chain described here comes from a study of cytotoxic CD8 clonotypes in ibrutinib-treated CLL. Across the study: The sample average was approximately 280,000 productive templates and 100,000 or so productive rearrangements.

Clones were sequenced by immunoSEQ multiplex PCR, and TCRdb holds only the in-frame ones, with some missing. The sample shows 250,000 to 350,000 clones, approximately 76% of them seen only once. Germline-derived CDR1 and CDR2 are SGHRS and YFSETQ. V was pared by 4 bases and J by 1 base, with 4 bases of the junction left unmatched. This CDR3 region has 14 residues. Comment on this clone: Antigen: not known. This same CDR3 is encoded by further DNA sequences in the sample.

Findings of the study overall: Baseline clonality, higher than in age-matched healthy donors, tracked circulating CD8+ T-cell counts.

The sequence was obtained from a human donor with chronic lymphocytic leukemia. Sequencing was performed on PBMCs, taken at disease progression, from a patient treated with ibrutinib. V usage is TRBV5-1 and J usage is TRBJ2-7, with 8 nucleotides matching TRBD1. The CDR3 sequence is CASSPRTGSYEQYF. The CDR3 coding sequence is TGCGCCAGCAGCCCCAGGACAGGGTCCTACGAGCAGTACTTC.